One and the same sample provided the 19 T cell receptor beta chains below, sequenced in a study of cytomegalovirus exposure and HLA in healthy donors. This PCR relied on a set of 60 Vbeta primers and 13 Jbeta primers. Some clones are missing from TCRdb's copy, which holds only in-frame ones; the method was immunoSEQ multiplex PCR. The sample holds about 100,000 clones; about 70% are singletons and the top ten take less than 5%. The sample taken for sequencing was PBMCs. The receptors here all came from a woman aged 18-30 years in good health and CMV-seropositive.

This chain joins TRBV7-9 and TRBJ1-4, with 8 bases identical to TRBD1. Germline loops: CDR1 SEHNR, CDR2 FQNEAQ (reference sequence). The CDR3 has 16 amino acids. Trimming at V came to 3 bases and at J to 6 bases, leaving 9 bases not matched to a gene. In DNA form, the CDR3 reads TGTGCCAGCAGCTTGGACTATGGACAGGGAGATGAAAAACTGTTTTTT. Its protein is CASSLDYGQGDEKLFF.

The chain uses TRBV5-1 and TRBJ2-1; D gene ambiguous. V lost 0 bases and J 4 bases, leaving 11 bases between the germline ends. Germline V lookup: CDR1 SGHRS, CDR2 YFSETQ. The CDR3 length is 15 residues. The CDR3 here is CASSLVGDVYNEQFF. CDR3 bases: TGCGCCAGCAGCTTGGTAGGAGACGTTTACAATGAGCAGTTCTTC. Combining the CDR3 with reference TRBV5-1 and TRBJ2-1 gives the whole variable domain KAGVTQTPRYLIKTRGQQVTLSCSPISGHRSVSWYQQTPGQGLQFLFEYFSETQRNKGNFPGRFSGRQFSNSRSEMNVSTLELGDSALYLCASSLVGDVYNEQFFGPGTRLTVL.

About this clone itself: At one end the junction does not follow the germline gene, possibly because of a read error. The chain carries TRBV30 and TRBJ2-7, with D possibly being TRBD1 (6 bases). CDR1 and CDR2 from the germline V gene are GTSNPN and SVGIG (reference sequence). The CDR3 runs 12 residues. CDR3 sequence: CAWSRQGTPADF. The CDR3, as DNA: TGTGCCTGGAGTCGACAAGGGACACCCGCGGACTTC.

The genes are TRBV7-2 and TRBJ2-3; D possibly corresponds to TRBD1 (6 bases). Germline assignment: CDR1 SGHTA and CDR2 FQGNSA. The ends were cut back, 5 bases at V and 2 bases at J, with 17 bases in the middle. This CDR3 contains 16 residues. The chain's CDR3 is CASSPDGTSHTDTQYF. CDR3 bases: TGTGCCAGCAGCCCCGATGGGACATCTCACACAGATACGCAGTATTTT.

Here the CDR3 reads CASSGDRGGAETQYF. DNA of the CDR3: TGTGCCAGCAGTGGGGACAGGGGAGGGGCAGAGACCCAGTACTTC. The J gene is TRBJ2-5, the V gene TRBV25-1; 10 positions agree with TRBD1. This CDR3 spans 15 amino acids. V shed 4 bases and J 4 bases; nucleotides not matched to a gene: 6. From germline, CDR1 is MGHDK and CDR2 SYGVNS.

The chain combines TRBV19 with TRBJ2-7; 8 nucleotides match TRBD2. The CDR3 has 13 amino acids. Germline CDR1 LNHDA, CDR2 SQIVND (reference sequence). With 10 bases clipped from V and 5 bases from J, the junction kept 10 bases outside the gene matches. The CDR3 protein is CATRSGSVHEQYF. The CDR3 DNA follows: TGTGCCACACGGAGCGGGAGCGTCCACGAGCAGTACTTC.

In DNA form, the CDR3 reads TGTGCCAGCGGGGCGAACTATGGCTACACCTTC. This encodes CASGANYGYTF. The V and J genes are TRBV25-1 and TRBJ1-2, with D possibly being TRBD1 (5 bases). The CDR3 loop spans 11 amino acids. V lost 8 bases and J 2 bases, leaving 6 bases between the germline ends. CDR1 and CDR2 (germline): MGHDK, SYGVNS.

The J gene is TRBJ2-1, the V gene TRBV5-1; possible D gene TRBD2, 6 bases. Trimming stripped 0 bases from V and 0 bases from J, with 7 bases between. This CDR3 has 15 residues. Per germline, CDR1 SGHRS and CDR2 YFSETQ. As DNA, the CDR3 is TGCGCCAGCAGCTTGGGCGGGGACTCCTACAATGAGCAGTTCTTC. It is translated as CASSLGGDSYNEQFF.

The CDR3 nucleotides read TGCGCCAGCAGCCAAGCCCGGAGGCTAGCGGGCACCGACCCCGGACCCACCTACGAGCAGTACTTC. It yields the protein CASSQARRLAGTDPGPTYEQYF. The V call is TRBV4-1, the J call TRBJ2-7; 8 bases agree with TRBD2. Looked up from germline, CDR1 is MGHRA and CDR2 is YSYEKL. J lost 2 bases, V lost 1 base, and 25 bases had no gene match. There are 22 residues in the CDR3.

The rearrangement uses TRBV10-3 and TRBJ2-1; 12 bases fit TRBD2. This CDR3 comprises 19 residues. Unmatched junction bases numbered 18, after V lost 3 bases and J lost 9 bases. Germline loops: CDR1 ENHRY, CDR2 SYGVKD. This chain's CDR3 is CAISDKSGASGRALLEQFF. Written as DNA, the CDR3 is TGTGCCATCAGTGACAAATCGGGGGCTAGCGGGAGGGCCTTACTTGAGCAGTTCTTC.

This clone has a handful of counts. The V and J genes are TRBV5-1 and TRBJ1-2; D is unclear. In germline, CDR1 is SGHRS, CDR2 YFSETQ. This CDR3 is 16 amino acids long. V shed 1 base and J shed 3 bases, with 16 bases lying between them. The CDR3 coding sequence is TGCGCCAGCAGCTTGATGCCCCTCGGGGAAGACTATGGCTACACCTTC. This gives the protein CASSLMPLGEDYGYTF.

This rearrangement joins TRBV25-1 to TRBJ2-7, with TRBD2 identical over 9 bases. Trimming removed 6 bases from V and 4 bases from J; junction bases left unmatched: 4. The CDR3 is made up of 13 amino acids. Per the germline V gene, CDR1 is MGHDK and CDR2 is SYGVNS. The CDR3 here is CASRPSGTYEQYF. CDR3 DNA sequence: TGTGCCAGCAGACCTAGCGGGACGTACGAGCAGTACTTC.

The V gene is TRBV7-3, the J gene TRBJ2-2, with TRBD1 matching 8 bases. V lost 5 bases and J lost 5; bases outside the gene matches: 10. Germline V gene sequence: CDR1 SGHTA, CDR2 FQGTGA. This CDR3 comprises 16 residues. CDR3 loop: CASSPTDRAGTGELFF. The DNA for the CDR3 is TGTGCCAGCAGCCCCACGGACAGGGCGGGGACCGGGGAGCTGTTTTTT.

The rearrangement links TRBV18 to TRBJ2-5, with D maybe TRBD2 (7 bases). The CDR3 contains 15 residues. The germline V gene encodes CDR1 KGHSH and CDR2 LQKENI. V lost 8 bases and J lost 1, with 17 bases in between. DNA for the CDR3: TGTGCCAGCACGGGGGCTAGCGGACTCCAAGAGACCCAGTACTTC. It specifies CASTGASGLQETQYF.

The J gene is TRBJ1-1, the V gene TRBV5-1; 7 bases are shared with TRBD1. V was clipped by 3 bases and J by 7 bases; unmatched bases: 9. CDR1 is SGHRS, CDR2 YFSETQ, per germline. The CDR3 contains 14 residues. The CDR3 region has the DNA TGCGCCAGCAGCTCGGGACAGTCGGGCATTGAAGCTTTCTTT. Amino acid sequence: CASSSGQSGIEAFF.

Details on this clone: Additional DNA sequences in this sample encode the identical CDR3. The chain uses TRBV14 and TRBJ2-1; the match to TRBD2 covers 9 bases. The J segment lost 1 base and the V segment lost 1 base, leaving 8 bases of the junction unmatched. The CDR3 has 18 amino acids. Germline CDR1 SGHDN, CDR2 FVKESK. The CDR3 sequence is CASSQGLAGVRSYNEQFF. In nucleotides, the CDR3 is TGTGCCAGCAGCCAAGGATTAGCGGGAGTTCGGTCCTACAATGAGCAGTTCTTC.

The V call is TRBV5-1, the J call TRBJ1-1, with 7 bases aligning to TRBD1. CDR1 and CDR2 (germline): SGHRS, YFSETQ. The CDR3 totals 15 residues. V lost 0 bases to trimming and J lost 1 base; unmatched junction nucleotides: 3. CDR3 sequence: CASSLDGQENTEAFF. The CDR3 coding sequence is TGCGCCAGCAGCTTGGACGGACAGGAGAACACTGAAGCTTTCTTT.

The V call is TRBV14, the J call TRBJ2-2; TRBD2 agrees at 9 bases. The V segment lost 1 base and the J segment 0 bases; nucleotides outside the gene matches: 6. The germline gives CDR1 SGHDN, CDR2 FVKESK. The CDR3 extends over 18 amino acids. The CDR3 nucleotides read TGTGCCAGCAGCCAAGGATTCCTAGCGGGGACGAACACCGGGGAGCTGTTTTTT. Translation gives CASSQGFLAGTNTGELFF. Using reference TRBV14 and TRBJ2-2 for the parts outside the CDR3, the full variable domain is EAGVTQFPSHSVIEKGQTVTLRCDPISGHDNLYWYRRVMGKEIKFLLHFVKESKQDESGMPNNRFLAERTGGTYSTLKVQPAELEDSGVYFCASSQGFLAGTNTGELFFGEGSRLTVL.

The J gene is TRBJ1-3, the V gene TRBV29-1; D may be TRBD1 (6 bases). Germline values: CDR1 SQVTM, CDR2 ANQGSEA. Trimming took off 5 bases at V and 4 bases at J, with 9 bases between the two ends. This CDR3 contains 12 residues. CDR3 DNA sequence: TGCAGCGTTTCAGGGGTCGGAAACACCATATATTTT. As protein: CSVSGVGNTIYF.